A selection of T cell receptor beta chains follows, all from one sample in a study of a mutant IDH1 vaccine in newly diagnosed glioma. TCRdb keeps only in-frame clones here, not all; method: immunoSEQ multiplex PCR. The top ten clones hold 5.3% of a sample with tens of thousands of clones, approximately 80% of them seen once. The source was PBMCs, collected from a glioma patient treated with radiotherapy, temozolomide or both. The receptors here all came from a man between 35 and 55 years old with glioma. Some clones in this sample may be carry-over from other donors' samples. The CDR3 runs from the conserved cysteine through the conserved F or W. D genes are given only for firm matches. Size tells how often a clone was seen (once, few, many) or the class of an expanded clone, and some rows leave it out.

v_call	clone_size	j_call	d_call	cdr3_aa	cdr3_nt
TRBV19	.	TRBJ1-1	.	CASKSRAMNTEAFF	TGTGCCAGTAAGTCTAGGGCGATGAACACTGAAGCTTTCTTT
TRBV30	.	TRBJ2-5	.	CAWSRGETQYF	TGTGCCTGGAGTCGTGGGGAGACCCAGTACTTC
TRBV19	.	TRBJ1-5	.	CASTEAGDSNQPQHF	TGTGCCAGTACTGAGGCAGGGGATAGCAATCAGCCCCAGCATTTT
TRBV30	.	TRBJ1-5	.	CAWGGKGNQPQHF	TGTGCCTGGGGGGGGAAGGGCAATCAGCCCCAGCATTTT
TRBV30	many	TRBJ1-5	TRBD1	CAWRRQGNNQPQHF	TGTGCCTGGAGAAGACAGGGGAACAATCAGCCCCAGCATTTT
TRBV2	.	TRBJ2-5	.	CASSGDTGETQYF	TGTGCCAGCAGTGGAGACACGGGAGAGACCCAGTACTTC
TRBV30	.	TRBJ2-5	TRBD2	CAWSPRSGGAGQTQYF	TGTGCCTGGAGTCCGCGAAGCGGGGGGGCCGGACAGACCCAGTACTTC
TRBV7-2	few	TRBJ2-6	.	CASSFGLISGANVLTF	TGTGCCAGCAGCTTCGGACTGATCTCTGGGGCCAACGTCCTGACTTTC
TRBV19	few	TRBJ1-2	.	CASSIGSVGYTF	TGTGCCAGTAGTATAGGTTCGGTTGGCTACACCTTC
TRBV5-4	.	TRBJ1-1	.	CASSPRQSDTEAFF	TGTGCCAGCAGCCCTCGACAGTCGGACACTGAAGCTTTCTTT
TRBV6-6	.	TRBJ2-3	.	CATAGGPSTDTQYF	TGTGCCACCGCAGGAGGGCCTAGCACAGATACGCAGTATTTT
TRBV7-8	.	TRBJ1-1	.	CASSPYQGTNTEAFF	TGTGCCAGCAGCCCGTACCAGGGAACGAACACTGAAGCTTTCTTT
TRBV27	.	TRBJ2-1	.	CASSWPGSYNEQFF	TGTGCCAGCAGTTGGCCGGGGTCCTACAATGAGCAGTTCTTC
TRBV6-5	few	TRBJ1-2	TRBD1	CASSYQGQGYGYTF	TGTGCCAGCAGTTACCAAGGACAGGGCTATGGCTACACCTTC
TRBV4-1	.	TRBJ2-7	.	CASSPEGWDPVDEQYF	TGCGCCAGCAGCCCGGAGGGTTGGGACCCGGTCGACGAGCAGTACTTC
TRBV5-8	.	TRBJ1-1	TRBD1	CASSLRDRDTEAFF	TGTGCCAGCAGCTTGCGGGACAGGGATACTGAAGCTTTCTTT
TRBV6-1	.	TRBJ2-1	TRBD2	CASSGTSGGLGRQFF	TGTGCCAGCAGTGGGACTAGCGGGGGCCTCGGTCGGCAGTTCTTC
TRBV6-4	once	TRBJ1-1	TRBD1	CASSDSPGGIKAFF	TGTGCCAGCAGTGACTCGCCAGGGGGGATAAAAGCTTTCTTT
TRBV27	.	TRBJ1-5	TRBD1	CASSLQGTVSNQPQHF	TGTGCCAGCAGTTTACAGGGGACAGTTAGCAATCAGCCCCAGCATTTT
TRBV2	few	TRBJ1-1	.	CASIRENTEAFF	TGTGCCAGCATTAGAGAAAACACTGAAGCTTTCTTT
TRBV25-1	once	TRBJ2-7	.	CASSEYGYEQYF	TGTGCCAGCAGTGAATACGGCTACGAGCAGTACTTC
TRBV30	.	TRBJ1-2	.	CAWSTQVSLGGYTF	TGTGCCTGGAGTACCCAGGTATCCCTTGGGGGCTACACCTTC
TRBV6-1	.	TRBJ2-7	TRBD1	CASSEWAGGPYEQYF	TGTGCCAGCAGTGAATGGGCAGGGGGACCCTACGAGCAGTACTTC
TRBV6-5	medium-sized	TRBJ1-2	.	CASSLQGGYTF	TGTGCCAGCAGTTTACAGGGAGGATACACCTTC
TRBV6-5	.	TRBJ1-2	TRBD1	CASTADRGPLYGYTF	TGTGCCAGCACGGCGGACAGGGGCCCGTTGTATGGCTACACCTTC
TRBV9	.	TRBJ2-7	.	CASSPPFGRGFEQYF	TGTGCCAGCAGCCCCCCATTTGGGCGGGGTTTCGAGCAGTACTTC